The source of this T cell receptor beta chain is a study of blood T cells in healthy people across ages. A J-beta primer mix and a sample-barcoded 5' primer were used in a second PCR of roughly 6 to 11 cycles. TCRdb reprocessed the 5' RACE reads with MiXCR, giving one entry per CDR3 protein. This table holds about 1.4 million distinct CDR3 sequences, around 55% found once. A few counts support this clonotype. The antigen remains unidentified. Study results and limitations: Naive CD4+ cells and diversity were both higher in long-lived donors than in aged donors.

Trimming left V 5 bases short and J 5 bases short, with 22 bases between. The CDR3 is 15 amino acids. CDR1 and CDR2 (germline): DFQATT, SNEGSKA (reference sequence). Drawing of peripheral blood yielded 8.5 to 10 milliliters from each donor. The rearrangement uses TRBV20-1 and TRBJ2-7; D is perhaps TRBD1 or TRBD2 (5 bases each). The receptor's source is a man between 18 and 35 years old in good health. Sequencing was done on a sample of blood. CDR3 sequence: CSAHGRGTGNDEQYF. The CDR3 DNA is TGCAGTGCTCATGGGAGAGGGACGGGAAATGACGAGCAGTACTTC.